The 26 T cell receptor beta chains presented below share a single source sample, sequenced in a study of CD8+CD57+ T cells in acquired aplastic anemia. Both TCR beta VDJ combination and CDR3 sequence profiling were carried out. Genomic DNA was the template for this profiling. From the reads, TCRdb called clonotypes with MiXCR, one entry per CDR3 protein. Here the sample spans approximately 190,000 distinct CDR3 sequences, roughly half being singletons. Patients picked for sequencing had shown CD8+CD57+ cell expansion detected by flow cytometry. Material for sequencing was sorted CD4+, CD8+, or CD8+CD57+ T cells (not recorded which) from PBMCs. All receptors come from a human donor with aplastic anemia.

This clonotype came up a few times. The rearrangement links TRBV10-3 to TRBJ2-7, with D hard to call. V gave up 4 bases and J gave up 4 bases, with 11 bases separating them. Germline V gives CDR1 ENHRY, CDR2 SYGVKD. The CDR3 is made up of 13 amino acids. For the CDR3, the DNA is TGTGCCATCAGTGCCGGAAAAACTTACGAGCAGTACTTC. This codes for CAISAGKTYEQYF.

A few counts support this clonotype. The rearrangement uses TRBV29-1 and TRBJ1-3; the D is unclear. The V gene's germline CDR1 is SQVTM and CDR2 ANQGSEA. V lost 2 bases and J 0 bases, leaving 8 bases between the germline ends. This CDR3 has 14 amino acids. The CDR3 is CSVEKGFSGNTIYF. The CDR3 DNA sequence: TGCAGCGTTGAAAAAGGCTTCTCTGGAAACACCATATATTTT.

The sample holds a few counts of this clonotype. The chain has TRBV15 and TRBJ2-1, with a possible D match to TRBD2 (6 bases). CDR1 and CDR2 (germline): LNHNV, YYDKDF (reference sequence). With 6 bases removed from V and 0 bases from J, the gap between germline ends came to 12 bases. The CDR3 loop spans 15 amino acids. CDR3: CATSRDSSSYNEQFF. DNA for the CDR3: TGTGCCACCAGTCGGGACTCGAGCTCCTACAATGAGCAGTTCTTC.

The chain links TRBV7-9 to TRBJ2-7, with D unclear. V lost 4 bases and J 2 bases, leaving 15 bases between the germline ends. The germline gives CDR1 SEHNR, CDR2 FQNEAQ (reference sequence). The CDR3 consists of 15 residues. CDR3 sequence (DNA): TGTGCCAGCAGCTCGACCCCCGAGGTGACCTACGAGCAGTACTTC. Its translation is CASSSTPEVTYEQYF.

This rearrangement joins TRBV19 to TRBJ1-6; 7 positions match TRBD1. Germline assignment: CDR1 LNHDA and CDR2 SQIVND (reference sequence). V lost 6 bases, J lost 5 bases, and 4 bases stayed unmatched. This CDR3 is 14 amino acids long. CDR3 bases: TGTGCCAGTAGGGTACAGGGGCATAATTCACCCCTCCACTTT. It codes for CASRVQGHNSPLHF.

CDR3 nucleotides: TGTGCCAGCAGCTTAGAGGGGGGCCCTAGATCACCCCTCCACTTT. It translates to CASSLEGGPRSPLHF. The chain is built from TRBV11-2 and TRBJ1-6; D may be TRBD1 (6 bases). The CDR3 length is 15 residues. Trimming pared 0 bases from V and 10 bases from J, leaving 13 bases between. Germline V lookup: CDR1 SGHAT, CDR2 FQNNGV.

The V gene is TRBV12-3 or TRBV12-4, the J gene TRBJ2-3; D unclear. Trimming removed 6 bases from V and 5 bases from J, with 6 bases in between. CDR3 length: 11 amino acids. The CDR3: CASRVKDTQYF. CDR3 coding DNA: TGTGCCAGCAGGGTCAAAGATACGCAGTATTTT.

This clonotype appeared a single time. The V call is TRBV10-3, the J call TRBJ2-7; a possible D gene is TRBD2 (5 bases). This CDR3 spans 16 amino acids. V was trimmed by 2 bases and J by 3 bases, leaving 17 bases between them. Per the germline V gene, CDR1 is ENHRY and CDR2 is SYGVKD. The CDR3 DNA reads as TGTGCCATCAGTGAGCCCGACCACCCCGGGATCTACGAGCAGTACTTC. It encodes CAISEPDHPGIYEQYF.

This chain links TRBV29-1 with TRBJ2-7; D perhaps matches TRBD1 (6 bases). V was shortened by 8 bases and J by 4 bases, with 12 bases between the two germline ends. The CDR3 runs 11 residues. Germline loops: CDR1 SQVTM, CDR2 ANQGSEA. The CDR3: CSLGTTYEQYF. DNA of the CDR3: TGCAGCTTAGGGACAACATACGAGCAGTACTTC.

This clonotype was seen ten or more times. The V gene is TRBV7-9, the J gene TRBJ2-3; D is ambiguous. CDR1 is SEHNR and CDR2 is FQNEAQ in the germline V gene (reference sequence). This CDR3 is 14 amino acids long. Trimming stripped 4 bases from V and 1 base from J, with 9 bases between. Here the CDR3 DNA reads TGTGCCAGCAGCTCCCAGGCGGGCACAGATACGCAGTATTTT. Protein: CASSSQAGTDTQYF. Variable domain in full (rest from reference TRBV7-9 and TRBJ2-3): DTGVSQNPRHKITKRGQNVTFRCDPISEHNRLYWYRQTLGQGPEFLTYFQNEAQLEKSRLLSDRFSAERPKGSFSTLEIQRTEQGDSAMYLCASSSQAGTDTQYFGPGTRLTVL.

This chain uses TRBV12-3 or TRBV12-4 with TRBJ1-5, with D perhaps matching TRBD1 (6 bases). The CDR3 is 15 residues long. V was trimmed by 5 bases and J by 6 bases, leaving 17 bases between them. The CDR3 DNA is TGTGCCAGCAGTCCGGAGGGGACACTTACTCAGCCCCAGCATTTT. This gives the protein CASSPEGTLTQPQHF.

CDR3 loop: CSATIRGTPYEQYF. CDR3 bases: TGCAGTGCTACCATCAGGGGGACCCCCTACGAGCAGTACTTC. V gene TRBV20-1 combines with J gene TRBJ2-7, with 7 positions matching TRBD1. After removal of 4 bases from V and 2 bases from J, the junction contained 8 bases not matched to a gene. Germline V gives CDR1 DFQATT, CDR2 SNEGSKA (reference sequence). This CDR3 region has 14 residues.

This rearrangement joins TRBV27 to TRBJ2-7; tentative D call: TRBD2 (7 bases). The germline V and J ends were trimmed by 4 bases and 7 bases, with 23 bases remaining between them. Germline values: CDR1 MNHEY, CDR2 SMNVEV (reference sequence). The CDR3 is made up of 16 amino acids. CDR3 region: CASSSGGTGGAGEQYF. The CDR3 nucleotides read TGTGCCAGCAGTTCAGGCGGGACGGGGGGCGCGGGGGAGCAGTACTTC.

The chain carries TRBV15 and TRBJ2-1, with 7 bases fitting TRBD2. CDR1 is LNHNV and CDR2 is YYDKDF in the germline V gene (reference sequence). Trimming cost V 1 base and J 4 bases; bases outside gene matches: 7. This CDR3 is 16 amino acids long. CDR3 in amino acids: CATSRARGSRYNEQFF. CDR3 DNA sequence: TGTGCCACCAGCAGAGCCCGCGGGAGTAGGTACAATGAGCAGTTCTTC.

This clonotype has ten or more counts. V gene TRBV9 combines with J gene TRBJ1-1; TRBD1 agrees at 7 bases. V lost 3 bases to trimming and J lost 5 bases; unmatched junction nucleotides: 13. The length of the CDR3 is 16 residues. The germline gives CDR1 SGDLS, CDR2 YYNGEE. In DNA form, the CDR3 reads TGTGCCAGCAGCGATTTTATAACAGGGGTAGGGACTGAAGCTTTCTTT. This sequence encodes CASSDFITGVGTEAFF.

This chain joins TRBV29-1 and TRBJ2-1; D may match TRBD1 or TRBD2 (5 bases each). Germline loops: CDR1 SQVTM, CDR2 ANQGSEA. The V gene lost 6 bases and the J gene lost 9 bases, with 24 bases spanning the gap. The CDR3 has 15 residues. The CDR3 nucleotides are TGCAGCGTCTCTTCGACCGGGGCGAGAGGAGGTGAGCAGTTCTTC. This gives the protein CSVSSTGARGGEQFF.

By share of the sample, this clonotype is medium-sized. This chain joins TRBV11-3 and TRBJ2-5; 14 bases fit TRBD2. With V trimmed by 5 bases and J by 5 bases, 4 bases remained unmatched. The CDR3 covers 15 residues. Germline V lookup: CDR1 SGHNT, CDR2 YENEEA. This CDR3 reads CASSLGLAGVETQYF. The CDR3 DNA follows: TGTGCCAGCAGCCTGGGACTAGCGGGAGTCGAGACCCAGTACTTC.

The genes are TRBV9 and TRBJ2-3, with D perhaps TRBD2 (6 bases). Germline CDR1 and CDR2: SGDLS and YYNGEE. CDR3 length: 13 amino acids. The V end was cut by 4 bases, the J end by 7 bases, with 13 bases between. The CDR3 sequence: CASSPAGGNTQYF. The CDR3 DNA reads as TGTGCCAGCAGCCCCGCTGGGGGGAATACGCAGTATTTT.

This rearrangement joins TRBV19 to TRBJ2-3; D is ambiguous. The germline V gene has CDR1 LNHDA and CDR2 SQIVND (reference sequence). Trimming cost V 5 bases and J 4 bases, with 10 bases left between them. This CDR3 is 13 amino acids long. The CDR3 coding sequence is TGTGCCAGTAGTGTTGAACCAGCAGATACGCAGTATTTT. Its protein product is CASSVEPADTQYF.

The rearrangement uses TRBV2 and TRBJ1-5, with D tentatively TRBD1 (5 bases). V was clipped by 5 bases and J by 8 bases, with 16 bases between them. This CDR3 has 14 residues. The germline gives CDR1 SNHLY, CDR2 FYNNEI. The CDR3 loop reads CASSFPRAGEPQHF. CDR3 sequence (DNA): TGTGCCAGCAGTTTTCCCAGGGCTGGGGAGCCCCAGCATTTT. The variable domain in full, with the rest retrieved from reference TRBV2 and TRBJ1-5, is EPEVTQTPSHQVTQMGQEVILRCVPISNHLYFYWYRQILGQKVEFLVSFYNNEISEKSEIFDDQFSVERPDGSNFTLKIRSTKLEDSAMYFCASSFPRAGEPQHFGDGTRLSIL.

The CDR3, as DNA: TGTGCCAGCCTAAGGGGGATAAGGGACACTGAAGCTTTCTTT. Translated: CASLRGIRDTEAFF. This rearrangement joins TRBV18 to TRBJ1-1; D might be TRBD1 (6 bases). Germline values: CDR1 KGHSH, CDR2 LQKENI. V lost 8 bases, J lost 3 bases, and 16 bases lay in between. CDR3 length: 14 amino acids.

In this sample, this clonotype turned up many times. V is TRBV25-1 and J is TRBJ1-4, with unresolved D. The ends were cut back, 10 bases at V and 9 bases at J, with 15 bases in the middle. The CDR3 is 12 amino acids. Germline CDR1 is MGHDK and CDR2 is SYGVNS. The CDR3 DNA sequence: TGTGCCACCGAGGAAAGGGATCAAAAACTGTTTTTT. Its translation is CATEERDQKLFF.

This chain connects TRBV10-3 to TRBJ1-5; possibly TRBD1 for D (5 bases). Per germline, CDR1 ENHRY and CDR2 SYGVKD. This CDR3 has 16 residues. Trimming removed 6 bases at V and 9 bases at J, with 24 bases between. This CDR3 reads CAIRPGGLGPGWPQHF. CDR3 nucleotides: TGTGCCATCAGGCCTGGGGGGTTGGGTCCGGGTTGGCCCCAGCATTTT.

This clonotype has ten or more counts. The chain recombines TRBV4-2 with TRBJ2-7; 7 positions agree with TRBD1. Germline values: CDR1 LGHNA, CDR2 YNFKEQ. The CDR3 sequence is 14 residues long. J gave up 6 bases and V 1 base, and 6 bases lay outside the gene matches. The CDR3 loop is CASSQARGPLEQYF. CDR3 nucleotide sequence: TGTGCCAGCAGCCAAGCTAGGGGGCCTCTCGAGCAGTACTTC.

This clonotype was detected ten times or more. The V gene is TRBV7-2, the J gene TRBJ2-3; the D gene could be TRBD1 or TRBD2 (5 bases each). The V gene lost 0 bases and the J gene lost 5 bases, with 6 bases spanning the gap. CDR1 is SGHTA, CDR2 FQGNSA, per germline. This CDR3 comprises 13 residues. CDR3 region: CASSLAGEDTQYF. The CDR3 DNA follows: TGTGCCAGCAGCTTAGCGGGGGAAGATACGCAGTATTTT.

The chain employs TRBV7-9 and TRBJ2-3; no clear D. CDR1 SEHNR and CDR2 FQNEAQ come from the germline V gene (reference sequence). The ends were cut back, 8 bases at V and 0 bases at J, with 3 bases in the middle. The CDR3 covers 11 residues. DNA of the CDR3: TGTGCCAGCTGGAGCACAGATACGCAGTATTTT. Its translation: CASWSTDTQYF. Together with reference TRBV7-9 and TRBJ2-3, the CDR3 gives the full variable domain: DTGVSQNPRHKITKRGQNVTFRCDPISEHNRLYWYRQTLGQGPEFLTYFQNEAQLEKSRLLSDRFSAERPKGSFSTLEIQRTEQGDSAMYLCASWSTDTQYFGPGTRLTVL.